This TCR beta chain was documented in a study of cytomegalovirus exposure and HLA in healthy donors. In germline, CDR1 is SEHNR, CDR2 FQNEAQ (reference sequence). The CDR3 covers 17 residues. V shed 5 bases and J shed 3 bases, with 20 bases lying between them. Regarding the study as a whole: Immune exposure information available was restricted to CMV serostatus. Most TCR sequences were seen very rarely across donors, but some public TCRs occurred in many.

Primers: 60 Vbeta forward and 13 Jbeta reverse. Data came from immunoSEQ multiplex PCR; TCRdb stores just in-frame clones and leaves some out. This sample has about 150,000 clones; roughly 77% occur once, and the top ten carry 11%. Note on this clone: Its cognate antigen is unknown.

The receptor comes from a young man in good health and CMV-seropositive. Sequenced material: PBMCs. The chain links TRBV7-9 to TRBJ2-1; D is unresolved. CDR3 amino acids: CASSELNRNSYYNEQFF. The CDR3 DNA is TGTGCCAGCAGCGAATTAAATCGCAATAGCTACTACAATGAGCAGTTCTTC.